The clone carrying this T cell receptor (beta chain) was seen more than once but under ten times. The antigen is undetermined. This specimen comes from a study of T cells in Graves' hyperthyroidism and ophthalmopathy. With 7 bases removed from V and 5 bases from J, the gap between germline ends came to 27 bases. The CDR3 runs 17 residues. The germline V gene has CDR1 MNHEY and CDR2 SMNVEV (reference sequence). Study results and limitations: Ophthalmopathy stood apart from stable hyperthyroidism in a 13 V-J model. Most expanded thyroid clonotypes above 0.001 also appeared in blood.

Authors of the study amplified TCR beta CDR3 regions from RNA transcripts. Using the HTBI primer set, a first-round RT-PCR was run on the TCR CDR3. In TCRdb, the multiplex PCR reads were re-called with MiXCR into one record per CDR3 protein. This table has 550,000 to 800,000 distinct CDR3 sequences, 17% appearing once. The TCR comes from a man aged 50 to 60 with Graves' hyperthyroidism. The chain couples TRBV27 to TRBJ2-7; possibly TRBD1 or TRBD2 for D (9 bases each). Sequenced sample: blood. CDR3: CASKRTGEDAGGDEQYF. CDR3 DNA sequence: TGTGCCAGCAAACGGACAGGGGAGGATGCGGGAGGGGACGAGCAGTACTTC.